The 17 T cell receptor beta chains listed next were all sequenced from one sample in a study of beta chain features in type 1 diabetes. The sequenced template was cDNA made from the entire isolated RNA. The assay was immunoSEQ multiplex PCR, and TCRdb's table has in-frame clones only and misses some. The profile shows just over 600,000 clones, about 14% of them singletons. Sequencing used naive CD4+ T cells from blood. The receptor source for this set is a man between 18 and 29 years old in good health.

Only a few counts were recorded for this clone. This chain joins TRBV5-4 and TRBJ1-2; D unresolved. V lost 4 bases and J 2 bases, leaving 15 bases between the germline ends. CDR1 SGHNT and CDR2 YYREEE come from the germline V gene (reference sequence). This CDR3 region has 15 residues. CDR3 nucleotide sequence: TGTGCCAGCAGCCCAGTCGAGGGATTCAACTATGGCTACACCTTC. Translation: CASSPVEGFNYGYTF.

The chain carries TRBV7-9 and TRBJ1-5; TRBD1 might be the D (6 bases). CDR1 and CDR2 (germline): SEHNR, FQNEAQ (reference sequence). The CDR3 contains 16 residues. V shed 5 bases and J shed 2 bases, with 16 bases lying between them. The CDR3 loop reads CASSEIQGGGNQPQHF. The CDR3 DNA follows: TGTGCCAGCAGCGAGATACAGGGTGGCGGCAATCAGCCCCAGCATTTT.

This clone showed up just a few times. The chain has TRBV7-2 and TRBJ2-7; tentative D call: TRBD1 (6 bases). Germline V gene lookup returns CDR1 SGHTA and CDR2 FQGNSA. This CDR3 region has 13 residues. Trimming took off 7 bases at V and 0 bases at J, with 10 bases between the two ends. The CDR3, as DNA: TGTGCCAGCACCATGGGACACTCCTACGAGCAGTACTTC. Protein sequence: CASTMGHSYEQYF.

The V gene is TRBV25-1, the J gene TRBJ2-7; 9 bases line up with TRBD1. Trimming at V came to 7 bases and at J to 6 bases, leaving 10 bases not matched to a gene. The CDR3 loop spans 14 amino acids. Germline V gives CDR1 MGHDK, CDR2 SYGVNS. This CDR3 reads CASIDPGQGPEQYF. In nucleotides, the CDR3 is TGTGCCAGCATCGACCCCGGACAGGGGCCCGAGCAGTACTTC.

This clone occurred a few times. The rearrangement uses TRBV5-4 and TRBJ2-7, with D perhaps TRBD1 (5 bases). Germline assignment: CDR1 SGHNT and CDR2 YYREEE (reference sequence). The CDR3 totals 15 residues. Trimming took 4 bases from V and 1 from J, leaving 15 bases between them. CDR3 nucleotide sequence: TGTGCCAGCAGCACCACAGGCGGTGGTTCCTACGAGCAGTACTTC. It encodes CASSTTGGGSYEQYF.

The CDR3 spells CASSVSPDNQPQHF. The CDR3 DNA reads as TGTGCCAGCAGCGTAAGCCCAGACAATCAGCCCCAGCATTTT. The gene calls are TRBV9 and TRBJ1-5; D unresolved. The V end was cut by 1 base, the J end by 3 bases, with 8 bases between. The CDR3 extends over 14 amino acids. Germline lookup yields CDR1 SGDLS and CDR2 YYNGEE.

The chain links TRBV28 to TRBJ2-1; 7 bases fit TRBD1. This CDR3 is built from 19 residues. Germline CDR1 and CDR2: MDHEN and SYDVKM. J gave up 3 bases and V 7 bases, and 21 bases lay outside the gene matches. The CDR3 DNA reads TGTGCCAGCATGGGCCCCCAGAAGGGGGCCCTATTATTCTACAATGAGCAGTTCTTC. Translated, it gives CASMGPQKGALLFYNEQFF.

This clone was seen a few times. The gene calls are TRBV5-4 and TRBJ2-3, with D maybe TRBD1 (6 bases). CDR1 SGHNT and CDR2 YYREEE come from the germline V gene (reference sequence). V shed 1 base and J shed 2 bases, with 14 bases lying between them. This CDR3 spans 16 amino acids. The CDR3 loop reads CASSLRAKGVTDTQYF. The DNA of the CDR3 is TGTGCCAGCAGCTTGCGAGCCAAGGGGGTCACAGATACGCAGTATTTT.

This clone came up a few times. This chain joins TRBV10-3 and TRBJ1-1, with D unresolved. Looked up from germline, CDR1 is ENHRY and CDR2 is SYGVKD. The CDR3 runs 12 residues. The V end was cut by 2 bases, the J end by 7 bases, with 8 bases between. DNA of the CDR3: TGTGCCATCAGTGAGGCCGGTTTTGAAGCTTTCTTT. Translating gives CAISEAGFEAFF.

Only a few counts were recorded for this clone. The rearrangement joins TRBV10-3 to TRBJ2-3; D perhaps matches TRBD2 (6 bases). V shed 7 bases and J shed 3 bases, with 14 bases lying between them. The CDR3 spans 14 residues. Germline V gene sequence: CDR1 ENHRY, CDR2 SYGVKD. Here the CDR3 reads CAIKTEGTTDTQYF. DNA for the CDR3: TGTGCCATCAAGACGGAGGGTACAACAGATACGCAGTATTTT.

V is TRBV19 and J is TRBJ2-7; D gene uncertain. The V gene's germline CDR1 is LNHDA and CDR2 SQIVND (reference sequence). Trimming cost V 5 bases and J 2 bases, with 13 bases left between them. This CDR3 comprises 14 residues. CDR3 nucleotides: TGTGCCAGTAGTTCCCGGACCCAGCCCTACGAGCAGTACTTC. This sequence encodes CASSSRTQPYEQYF.

This clone was observed a handful of times. This rearrangement joins TRBV5-4 to TRBJ2-5; 8 bases line up with TRBD1. Trimming at V came to 4 bases and at J to 2 bases, leaving 10 bases not matched to a gene. The germline V gene encodes CDR1 SGHNT and CDR2 YYREEE (reference sequence). The CDR3 runs 16 residues. The CDR3 region has the DNA TGTGCCAGCAGCCACCGACAGGGGACCTCACAAGAGACCCAGTACTTC. Its protein product is CASSHRQGTSQETQYF.

On this clone itself: Other DNA sequences in this sample translate to the same CDR3. The CDR3 DNA reads as TGTGCCAGCAGTCTCCTTGGTTACGAGCAGTACTTC. It is translated as CASSLLGYEQYF. The chain couples TRBV28 to TRBJ2-7; D gene uncertain. Trimming left V 5 bases short and J 4 bases short, with 9 bases between. This CDR3 comprises 12 residues. Germline assignment: CDR1 MDHEN and CDR2 SYDVKM.

The chain has TRBV27 and TRBJ1-2; no clear D. The V gene lost 4 bases and the J gene lost 2 bases, with 11 bases spanning the gap. CDR3 size: 14 residues. Germline V gives CDR1 MNHEY, CDR2 SMNVEV (reference sequence). CDR3 nucleotides: TGTGCCAGCAGTTCCCGGACGAGCAACTATGGCTACACCTTC. This gives the protein CASSSRTSNYGYTF.

CDR3 sequence: CASSLAGPAGGLADEQFF. In DNA form, the CDR3 reads TGTGCCAGCAGCTTAGCGGGTCCGGCAGGGGGCCTAGCGGATGAGCAGTTCTTC. The J gene is TRBJ2-1, the V gene TRBV13; perhaps TRBD1 as D (8 bases). Germline values: CDR1 PRHDT, CDR2 FYEKMQ (reference sequence). CDR3 length equals 18 residues. V was clipped by 1 base and J by 8 bases, with 24 bases between them.

V gene TRBV12-5 combines with J gene TRBJ2-5, with TRBD2 matching 7 bases. The germline V gene has CDR1 LGHNT and CDR2 FRNRAP. This CDR3 has 14 amino acids. V shed 1 base, J shed 2 bases, and the junction held 1 base outside the gene matches. The CDR3 sequence is CASGLGSGQETQYF. The CDR3 DNA reads TGTGCTAGTGGTTTGGGTAGCGGGCAAGAGACCCAGTACTTC.

This rearrangement joins TRBV19 to TRBJ2-7; D is perhaps TRBD2 (6 bases). CDR3 length: 16 amino acids. The V and J ends lost 10 bases and 0 bases respectively, with 22 bases between them. Germline CDR1 reads LNHDA; CDR2 reads SQIVND (reference sequence). The CDR3 here is CATTSRPFGSSYEQYF. The CDR3, as DNA: TGTGCCACCACGAGTAGACCCTTCGGGAGCTCCTACGAGCAGTACTTC.